Below are 10 T cell receptor beta chains sequenced from a single sample in a study of shared clonotypes between healthy human individuals. This table comes from immunoSEQ multiplex PCR, and its TCRdb copy is limited to in-frame clones, with some not included. The table shows millions of clones, with about 92% occurring only once. Sample: naive CD4+ T cells sorted from blood. As to subset: CD45RA+ positively selected. These receptors originate from a man aged 18-30 years in good health.

V gene TRBV10-2 combines with J gene TRBJ1-2; D is possibly TRBD1 (5 bases). Germline V gene sequence: CDR1 WSHSY, CDR2 SAAADI. The germline V and J ends were trimmed by 2 bases and 3 bases, with 22 bases remaining between them. This CDR3 is built from 18 residues. The chain's CDR3 is CASSETRRRSGRDYGYTF. The CDR3 DNA is TGCGCCAGCAGTGAGACAAGACGACGGTCAGGGAGGGACTATGGCTACACCTTC.

The chain combines TRBV7-6 with TRBJ2-1; TRBD1 agrees at 7 bases. With V trimmed by 0 bases and J by 7 bases, 6 bases remained unmatched. The CDR3 runs to 15 residues. Germline V gene sequence: CDR1 SGHVS, CDR2 FNYEAQ. The CDR3 loop is CASSLAPGQVNEQFF. In nucleotides, the CDR3 is TGTGCCAGCAGCTTAGCGCCCGGACAGGTGAATGAGCAGTTCTTC.

The chain carries TRBV5-1 and TRBJ1-3, with D possibly matching TRBD1 (5 bases). The V gene's germline CDR1 is SGHRS and CDR2 YFSETQ. This CDR3 has 15 residues. V gave up 2 bases and J gave up 0 bases, with 9 bases separating them. The CDR3, as DNA: TGCGCCAGCAGCTTATGGGGCGACTCTGGAAACACCATATATTTT. This translates into CASSLWGDSGNTIYF. The full variable domain, in which reference TRBV5-1 and TRBJ1-3 provide the parts outside the CDR3, is KAGVTQTPRYLIKTRGQQVTLSCSPISGHRSVSWYQQTPGQGLQFLFEYFSETQRNKGNFPGRFSGRQFSNSRSEMNVSTLELGDSALYLCASSLWGDSGNTIYFGEGSWLTVV.

The chain carries TRBV10-3 and TRBJ1-1, with D unresolved. The CDR3 loop spans 16 amino acids. V gave up 2 bases and J gave up 3 bases, with 16 bases separating them. Germline CDR1 is ENHRY and CDR2 is SYGVKD. The CDR3 spells CAISEVGVGYDTEAFF. In DNA form, the CDR3 reads TGTGCCATCAGTGAGGTCGGGGTAGGGTACGACACTGAAGCTTTCTTT.

This chain connects TRBV19 to TRBJ1-3; D is unresolved. The V gene lost 6 bases and the J gene lost 0 bases, with 15 bases spanning the gap. CDR1 is LNHDA, CDR2 SQIVND, per germline (reference sequence). The CDR3 is 16 amino acids. CDR3 region: CASSLQGTISGNTIYF. CDR3 in DNA: TGTGCCAGTAGCCTACAAGGAACAATCTCTGGAAACACCATATATTTT.

This clone was counted once. The same CDR3 arises from other DNA sequences in this sample as well. J is TRBJ2-7 and V is TRBV18, with 10 bases that match TRBD1. Germline CDR1 and CDR2: KGHSH and LQKENI. With V trimmed by 6 bases and J by 2 bases, 4 bases remained unmatched. The CDR3 covers 14 residues. The DNA for the CDR3 is TGTGCCAGCTCGTCCGGGACAGGGGCCTACGAGCAGTACTTC. This translates into CASSSGTGAYEQYF.

The V gene is TRBV5-4, the J gene TRBJ2-1; 11 nucleotides align to TRBD1. The junction had 14 bases not matched to a gene; V was cut back by 5 bases and J by 7 bases. This CDR3 is built from 17 residues. Germline values: CDR1 SGHNT, CDR2 YYREEE (reference sequence). The CDR3, as DNA: TGTGCCAGCAGTCGGGGGGATGGGACAGGGGGACGAAATGAGCAGTTCTTC. It yields the protein CASSRGDGTGGRNEQFF.

The chain links TRBV9 to TRBJ2-7; 14 nucleotides match TRBD2. The V and J ends lost 0 bases and 7 bases, in that order; junction bases with no gene match: 6. The germline CDR1 and CDR2 sequences are SGDLS and YYNGEE. CDR3 size: 16 residues. The CDR3 sequence is CASSVAPGLAGGEQYF. The CDR3 region has the DNA TGTGCCAGCAGCGTAGCTCCAGGACTAGCGGGAGGAGAGCAGTACTTC.

Notes on this clone: Different DNA sequences within this sample yield the same CDR3. V usage is TRBV29-1 and J usage is TRBJ2-7; D is ambiguous. This CDR3 region has 12 residues. Between the trimmed V and J ends, which lost 6 bases and 0 bases, there was a span of 9 bases. Germline loops: CDR1 SQVTM, CDR2 ANQGSEA. In DNA form, the CDR3 reads TGCAGCGTCGCCGGCAGCTCCTACGAGCAGTACTTC. Protein product: CSVAGSSYEQYF.

The chain links TRBV5-6 to TRBJ2-7; perhaps TRBD2 as D (5 bases). The CDR3 consists of 14 residues. In germline, CDR1 is SGHDT, CDR2 YYEEEE. The V end was cut by 5 bases, the J end by 5 bases, with 17 bases between. CDR3 DNA sequence: TGTGCCAGCAGGAGGGCGCTAGAGTACAACGAGCAGTACTTC. Its protein product is CASRRALEYNEQYF.